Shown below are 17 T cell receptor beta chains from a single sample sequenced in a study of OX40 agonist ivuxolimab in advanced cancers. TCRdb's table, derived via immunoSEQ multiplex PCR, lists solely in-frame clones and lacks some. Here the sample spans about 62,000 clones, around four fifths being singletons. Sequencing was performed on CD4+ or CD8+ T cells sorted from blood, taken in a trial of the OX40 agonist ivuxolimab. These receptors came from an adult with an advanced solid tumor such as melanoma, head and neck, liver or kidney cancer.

CDR3 loop: CASSIALAGVNEQFF. The CDR3, as DNA: TGTGCCAGTAGTATAGCCCTAGCGGGAGTCAATGAGCAGTTCTTC. V is TRBV19 and J is TRBJ2-1; TRBD2 matches at 10 bases. Trimming took 1 base from V and 6 from J; bases not matched to a gene: 3. CDR1 is LNHDA and CDR2 is SQIVND in the germline V gene (reference sequence). This CDR3 region has 15 residues.

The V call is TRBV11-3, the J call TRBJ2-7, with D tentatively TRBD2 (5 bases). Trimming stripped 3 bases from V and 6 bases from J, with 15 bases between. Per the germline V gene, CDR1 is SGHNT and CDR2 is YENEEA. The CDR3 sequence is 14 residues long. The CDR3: CASSFTFPGSEQYF. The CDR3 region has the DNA TGTGCCAGCAGCTTTACCTTCCCTGGGAGCGAGCAGTACTTC.

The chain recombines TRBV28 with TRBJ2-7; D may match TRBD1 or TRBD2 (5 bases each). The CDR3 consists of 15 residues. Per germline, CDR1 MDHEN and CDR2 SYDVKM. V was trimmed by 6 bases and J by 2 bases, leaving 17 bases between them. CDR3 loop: CASSPLGTETYEQYF. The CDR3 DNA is TGTGCCAGCAGCCCCCTCGGGACGGAAACCTACGAGCAGTACTTC.

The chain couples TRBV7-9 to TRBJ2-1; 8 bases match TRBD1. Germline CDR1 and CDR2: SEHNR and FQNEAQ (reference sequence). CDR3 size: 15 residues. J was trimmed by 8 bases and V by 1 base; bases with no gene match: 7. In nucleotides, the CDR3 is TGTGCCAGCAGCTTAGGGCAGGGGGCGCGAGATGAGCAGTTCTTC. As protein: CASSLGQGARDEQFF.

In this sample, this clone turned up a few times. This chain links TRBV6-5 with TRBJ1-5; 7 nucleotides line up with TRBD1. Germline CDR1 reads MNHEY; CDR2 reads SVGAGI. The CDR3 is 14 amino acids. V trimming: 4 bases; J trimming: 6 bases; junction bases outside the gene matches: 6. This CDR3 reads CASSSGQEAQPQHF. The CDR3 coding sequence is TGTGCCAGCAGTTCCGGACAGGAAGCTCAGCCCCAGCATTTT.

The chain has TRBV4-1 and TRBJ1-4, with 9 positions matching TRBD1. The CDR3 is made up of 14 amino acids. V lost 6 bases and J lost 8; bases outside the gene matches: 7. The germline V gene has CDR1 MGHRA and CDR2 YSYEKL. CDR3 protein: CASRRTGAREKLFF. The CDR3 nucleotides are TGCGCCAGCAGGCGGACAGGGGCAAGGGAAAAACTGTTTTTT.

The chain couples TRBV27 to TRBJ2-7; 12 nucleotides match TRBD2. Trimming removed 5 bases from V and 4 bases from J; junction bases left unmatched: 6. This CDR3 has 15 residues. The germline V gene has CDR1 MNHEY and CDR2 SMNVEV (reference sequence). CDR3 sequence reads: CASSELAGGWYEQYF. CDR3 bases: TGTGCCAGCAGTGAACTAGCGGGAGGTTGGTACGAGCAGTACTTC.

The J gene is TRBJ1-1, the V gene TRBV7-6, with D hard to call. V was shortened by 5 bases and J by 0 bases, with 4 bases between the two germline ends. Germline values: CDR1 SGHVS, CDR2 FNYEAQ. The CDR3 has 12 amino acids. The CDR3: CASSGMNTEAFF. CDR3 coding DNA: TGTGCCAGCAGCGGGATGAACACTGAAGCTTTCTTT.

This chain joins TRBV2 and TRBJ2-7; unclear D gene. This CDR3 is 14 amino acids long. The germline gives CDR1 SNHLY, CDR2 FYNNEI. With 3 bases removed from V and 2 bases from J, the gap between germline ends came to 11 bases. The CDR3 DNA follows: TGTGCCAGCAGTGAGTGGTCCTCAACCTACGAGCAGTACTTC. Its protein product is CASSEWSSTYEQYF.

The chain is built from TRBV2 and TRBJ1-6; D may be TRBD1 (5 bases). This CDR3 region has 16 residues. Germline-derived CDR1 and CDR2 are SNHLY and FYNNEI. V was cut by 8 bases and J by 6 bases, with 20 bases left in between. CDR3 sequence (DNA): TGTGCCAGCCGGTGGGGGGGAAGTCTGTTTAATTCACCCCTCCACTTT. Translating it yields CASRWGGSLFNSPLHF. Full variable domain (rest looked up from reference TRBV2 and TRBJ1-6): EPEVTQTPSHQVTQMGQEVILRCVPISNHLYFYWYRQILGQKVEFLVSFYNNEISEKSEIFDDQFSVERPDGSNFTLKIRSTKLEDSAMYFCASRWGGSLFNSPLHFGNGTRLTVT.

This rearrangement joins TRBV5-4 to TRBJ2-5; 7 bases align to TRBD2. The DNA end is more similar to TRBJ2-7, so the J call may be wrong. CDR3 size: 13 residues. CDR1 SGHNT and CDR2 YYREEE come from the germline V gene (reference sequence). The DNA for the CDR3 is TGTGCCAGCAGCTTCAGCGGGATCTACGAGCAGTACTTC. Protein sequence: CASSFSGIYEQYF.

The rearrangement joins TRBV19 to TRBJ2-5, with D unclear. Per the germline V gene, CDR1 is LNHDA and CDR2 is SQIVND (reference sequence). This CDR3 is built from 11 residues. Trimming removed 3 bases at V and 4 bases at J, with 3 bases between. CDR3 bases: TGTGCCAGTAGTATGGGAGAGACCCAGTACTTC. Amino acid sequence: CASSMGETQYF.

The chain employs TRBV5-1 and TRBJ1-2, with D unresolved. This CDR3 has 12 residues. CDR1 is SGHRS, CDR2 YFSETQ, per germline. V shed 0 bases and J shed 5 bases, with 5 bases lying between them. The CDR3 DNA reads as TGCGCCAGCAGCTTGGAAGGTTATGGCTACACCTTC. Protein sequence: CASSLEGYGYTF.

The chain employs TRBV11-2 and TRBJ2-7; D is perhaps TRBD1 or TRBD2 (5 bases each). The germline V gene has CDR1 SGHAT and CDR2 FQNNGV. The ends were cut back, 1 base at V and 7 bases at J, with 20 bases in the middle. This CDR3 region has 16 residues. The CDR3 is CASSLAVTGTWSEQYF. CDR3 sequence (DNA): TGTGCCAGCAGCTTAGCCGTAACCGGGACCTGGAGTGAGCAGTACTTC.

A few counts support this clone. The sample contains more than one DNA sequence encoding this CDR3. CDR3 nucleotides: TGTGCCAGCAGTTTATCGACAGGGGGGTACCAAGAGACCCAGTACTTC. This codes for CASSLSTGGYQETQYF. V gene TRBV28 combines with J gene TRBJ2-5; 9 bases agree with TRBD1. Germline trimming cut 1 base from V and 0 bases from J; bases unmatched to any gene: 3. CDR3 size: 16 residues. From germline, CDR1 is MDHEN and CDR2 SYDVKM.

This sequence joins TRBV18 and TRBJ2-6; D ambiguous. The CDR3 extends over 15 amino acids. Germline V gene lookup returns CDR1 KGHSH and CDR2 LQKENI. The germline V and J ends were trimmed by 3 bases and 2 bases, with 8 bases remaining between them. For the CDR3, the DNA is TGTGCCAGCTCACCCGGTTCGGCTGGGGCCAACGTCCTGACTTTC. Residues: CASSPGSAGANVLTF. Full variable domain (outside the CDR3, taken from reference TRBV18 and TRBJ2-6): NAGVMQNPRHLVRRRGQEARLRCSPMKGHSHVYWYRQLPEEGLKFMVYLQKENIIDESGMPKERFSAEFPKEGPSILRIQQVVRGDSAAYFCASSPGSAGANVLTFGAGSRLTVL.

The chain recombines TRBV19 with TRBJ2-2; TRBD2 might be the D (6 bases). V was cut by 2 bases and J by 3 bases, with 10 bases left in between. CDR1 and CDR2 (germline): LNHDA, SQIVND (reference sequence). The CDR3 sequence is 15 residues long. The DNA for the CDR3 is TGTGCCAGTAGTATACGGGAGTTGGACACCGGGGAGCTGTTTTTT. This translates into CASSIRELDTGELFF.